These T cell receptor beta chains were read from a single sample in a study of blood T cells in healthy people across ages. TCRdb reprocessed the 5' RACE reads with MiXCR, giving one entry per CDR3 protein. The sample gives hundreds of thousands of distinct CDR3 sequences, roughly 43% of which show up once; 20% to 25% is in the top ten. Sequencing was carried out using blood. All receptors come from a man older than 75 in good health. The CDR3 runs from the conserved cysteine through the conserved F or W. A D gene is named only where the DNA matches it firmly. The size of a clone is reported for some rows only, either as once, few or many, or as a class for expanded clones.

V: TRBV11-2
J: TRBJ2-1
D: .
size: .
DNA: TGTGCCAGCAGCTTAAGGGCAGGGGGGAGCAATAAGCAGTTCTTC
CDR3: CASSLRAGGSNKQFF

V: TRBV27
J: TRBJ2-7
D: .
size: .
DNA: TGTGCCAGCAGTTTAGGATCAGGGTTTTCGAACGAGCAGTACTTC
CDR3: CASSLGSGFSNEQYF

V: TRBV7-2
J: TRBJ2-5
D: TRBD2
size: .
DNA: TGTGCCAGCAGCTCCTTTAGCGGGGGGGCCACGACGACCCAGTACTTC
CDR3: CASSSFSGGATTTQYF

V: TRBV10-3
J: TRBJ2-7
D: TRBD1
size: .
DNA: TGTGCCATCTCAGGGACAGATCCCTACGAGCAGTACTTC
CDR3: CAISGTDPYEQYF

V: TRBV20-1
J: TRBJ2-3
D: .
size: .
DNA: TGCAGTGCTAGAGCGGACAGAGATACGCAGTATTTT
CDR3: CSARADRDTQYF

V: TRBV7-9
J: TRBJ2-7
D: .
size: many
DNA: TGTGCCAGCAGCTTTCAAGACGAGCAGTACTTC
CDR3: CASSFQDEQYF

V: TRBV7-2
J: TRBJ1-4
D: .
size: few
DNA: TGTGCCAGCAGCTTAAGAGTCACGGCAGGGCGAACTAATGAAAAACTGTTTTTT
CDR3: CASSLRVTAGRTNEKLFF

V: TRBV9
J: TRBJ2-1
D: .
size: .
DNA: TGTGCCAGCAGCGTAGGGTTGAGTAGGGCGAGCTCCTACAATGAGCAGTTCTTC
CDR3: CASSVGLSRASSYNEQFF

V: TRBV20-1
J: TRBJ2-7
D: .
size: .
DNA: TGCAGTGCTAGAGCTGAACCGTGGAACGAGCAGTACTTC
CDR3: CSARAEPWNEQYF

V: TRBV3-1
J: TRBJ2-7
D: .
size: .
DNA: TGTGCCAGCTTTTTAAGGGGGAGGGCCTACGAGCAGTACTTC
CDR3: CASFLRGRAYEQYF

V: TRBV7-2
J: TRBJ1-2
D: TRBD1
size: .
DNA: TGTGCCAGCAGCAAGACAGGGGGGTGGGGCTACACCTTC
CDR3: CASSKTGGWGYTF